These 21 T cell receptor beta chains share one sample of origin, sequenced in a study of shared clonotypes between healthy human individuals. The naive CD8 population came from CD45RO-negative cells selected for CCR7, without terminally differentiated effector memory CD45RA+ cells. TCRdb's table, derived via immunoSEQ multiplex PCR, lists solely in-frame clones and lacks some. The data contain around 1.9 million clones, more than 85% of them singletons. Material: naive CD8+ T cells from PBMCs. These receptors were obtained from a man aged 18 to 30 in good health. Some clones in this sample may be carry-over from other donors' samples.

CDR3 coding DNA: TGTGCCAGTGGGAGGGGCGGGGAGACCCAGTACTTC. Its protein is CASGRGGETQYF. V gene TRBV25-1 combines with J gene TRBJ2-5; 7 nucleotides line up with TRBD2. J gave up 5 bases and V 9 bases, and 6 bases lay outside the gene matches. The CDR3 runs 12 residues. Germline V gene lookup returns CDR1 MGHDK and CDR2 SYGVNS.

This clone was seen just once. This chain joins TRBV11-2 and TRBJ2-7; 7 positions match TRBD2. J was trimmed by 2 bases and V by 1 base; bases with no gene match: 8. CDR1 is SGHAT, CDR2 FQNNGV, per germline. The length of the CDR3 is 16 residues. The CDR3 DNA follows: TGTGCCAGCAGCTTAGGGGTGGCTAGCGGTACCTACGAGCAGTACTTC. Translation gives CASSLGVASGTYEQYF.

In the case of this clone: Within the sample, other DNA sequences also encode this same CDR3. The chain has TRBV30 and TRBJ2-1; a possible D gene is TRBD2 (5 bases). The CDR3 is 12 amino acids. V lost 5 bases and J 3 bases, leaving 8 bases between the germline ends. Per the germline V gene, CDR1 is GTSNPN and CDR2 is SVGIG (reference sequence). CDR3 in amino acids: CAWGLDYNEQFF. The CDR3 DNA reads as TGTGCCTGGGGACTTGACTACAATGAGCAGTTCTTC.

The V call is TRBV20-1, the J call TRBJ2-1; unclear D gene. V was cut by 7 bases and J by 0 bases, with 4 bases left in between. The CDR3 is 11 amino acids. Germline assignment: CDR1 DFQATT and CDR2 SNEGSKA (reference sequence). The CDR3 loop is CSGSSYNEQFF. In DNA form, the CDR3 reads TGCAGTGGCAGCTCCTACAATGAGCAGTTCTTC.

The chain links TRBV9 to TRBJ2-5, with TRBD2 matching over 10 bases. Germline lookup yields CDR1 SGDLS and CDR2 YYNGEE. CDR3 length: 15 residues. V trimming: 4 bases; J trimming: 2 bases; junction bases outside the gene matches: 5. CDR3 nucleotide sequence: TGTGCCAGCAGCACTTGGACTAGCGGACAAGAGACCCAGTACTTC. It codes for CASSTWTSGQETQYF.

The rearrangement links TRBV15 to TRBJ2-1; D gene ambiguous. CDR1 and CDR2 from the germline V gene are LNHNV and YYDKDF (reference sequence). This CDR3 is built from 13 residues. Trimming took 0 bases from V and 11 from J, leaving 11 bases between them. In DNA form, the CDR3 reads TGTGCCACCAGCAGAGAGGCCAGTTTCAAGCAGTTCTTC. It codes for CATSREASFKQFF.

The chain links TRBV14 to TRBJ2-2, with 11 bases that match TRBD2. CDR1 is SGHDN and CDR2 is FVKESK in the germline V gene. The CDR3 length is 15 residues. V dropped 4 bases and J dropped 7; count of bases not matched to a gene: 5. CDR3 sequence: CASSLLAGEIGELFF. CDR3 nucleotide sequence: TGTGCCAGCAGCCTACTAGCGGGAGAGATCGGGGAGCTGTTTTTT.

The V call is TRBV11-3, the J call TRBJ2-7; 7 bases map to TRBD2. V lost 5 bases to trimming and J lost 2 bases; unmatched junction nucleotides: 3. CDR3 length equals 13 residues. Germline-derived CDR1 and CDR2 are SGHNT and YENEEA. The CDR3 loop is CASSGTSAYEQYF. DNA for the CDR3: TGTGCCAGCAGCGGAACTAGCGCCTACGAGCAGTACTTC.

The gene calls are TRBV27 and TRBJ2-1; D might be TRBD1 or TRBD2, each matching 5 bases. CDR1 and CDR2 from the germline V gene are MNHEY and SMNVEV (reference sequence). V lost 2 bases to trimming and J lost 0 bases, with 17 bases between them. The CDR3 is 18 amino acids. CDR3 sequence (DNA): TGTGCCAGCAGTTTAGATATGAGGGGCAGCGGCTCCTACAATGAGCAGTTCTTC. It specifies CASSLDMRGSGSYNEQFF.

This clone was counted once. The chain combines TRBV7-3 with TRBJ2-1; 15 nucleotides line up with TRBD2. In germline, CDR1 is SGHTA, CDR2 FQGTGA. Trimming at V came to 2 bases and at J to 7 bases, leaving 9 bases not matched to a gene. The CDR3 runs 18 residues. In DNA form, the CDR3 reads TGTGCCAGCAGCTTACCCGATTCCGGGACTAGCGGGAGGAATGAGCAGTTCTTC. It yields the protein CASSLPDSGTSGRNEQFF.

V and J are TRBV6-4 and TRBJ2-5; 9 nucleotides line up with TRBD1. Germline V gene sequence: CDR1 MRHNA, CDR2 SNTAGT. V gave up 0 bases and J gave up 0 bases; unmatched junction bases: 2. The CDR3 has 16 residues. CDR3 coding DNA: TGTGCCAGCAGTGACTCGGGACAGGGATACCAAGAGACCCAGTACTTC. It translates to CASSDSGQGYQETQYF.

This clone has a single count. V and J are TRBV7-8 and TRBJ2-1; 10 positions match TRBD2. V shed 5 bases and J 8 bases; nucleotides not matched to a gene: 6. The CDR3 is 14 residues long. Germline CDR1 SGHVS, CDR2 FQNEAQ. For the CDR3, the DNA is TGTGCCAGCAGCCCGGGACTAGCGATCGATGAGCAGTTCTTC. Protein: CASSPGLAIDEQFF.

The chain has TRBV7-9 and TRBJ2-7; TRBD1 matches at 9 bases. CDR3 length: 14 amino acids. J was trimmed by 5 bases and V by 11 bases; bases with no gene match: 13. The germline V gene has CDR1 SEHNR and CDR2 FQNEAQ (reference sequence). CDR3: CAGQNTGQGHEQYF. Written as DNA, the CDR3 is TGTGCCGGACAAAATACGGGACAGGGACACGAGCAGTACTTC.

As to this clone: This sample also contains other DNA sequences that code for the same CDR3. The V call is TRBV5-5, the J call TRBJ1-5, with D hard to call. This CDR3 comprises 15 residues. V lost 0 bases and J lost 0, with 7 bases in between. Germline V gives CDR1 SGHKS, CDR2 YYEKEE (reference sequence). The CDR3 nucleotides are TGTGCCAGCAGCTTGGCAGCAGCTAGCAATCAGCCCCAGCATTTT. The encoded protein is CASSLAAASNQPQHF.

The V call is TRBV30, the J call TRBJ1-5, with D possibly matching TRBD1 (6 bases). The CDR3 is 13 residues long. Germline CDR1 is GTSNPN and CDR2 is SVGIG (reference sequence). V was shortened by 3 bases and J by 4 bases, with 10 bases between the two germline ends. Here the CDR3 DNA reads TGTGCCTGGAGCGGACAGTGGAATCAGCCCCAGCATTTT. Residues: CAWSGQWNQPQHF.

J is TRBJ2-1 and V is TRBV6-6; TRBD1 aligns across 9 bases. The V segment lost 4 bases and the J segment 7 bases; nucleotides outside the gene matches: 2. The CDR3 consists of 13 residues. Per germline, CDR1 MNHNY and CDR2 SVGAGI (reference sequence). CDR3 sequence reads: CASSSDRGNEQFF. Here the CDR3 DNA reads TGTGCCAGCAGTTCGGACAGGGGTAATGAGCAGTTCTTC.

This rearrangement joins TRBV9 to TRBJ1-1, with D possibly matching TRBD1 (6 bases). Per the germline V gene, CDR1 is SGDLS and CDR2 is YYNGEE. Trimming removed 3 bases from V and 1 base from J, with 10 bases in between. This CDR3 region has 14 residues. CDR3 bases: TGTGCCAGCAGCGCCCTGACAGGGAACACTGAAGCTTTCTTT. Protein sequence: CASSALTGNTEAFF.

This clone has a handful of counts. The V and J genes are TRBV7-9 and TRBJ1-2; D might be TRBD1 (5 bases). V was shortened by 4 bases and J by 8 bases, with 17 bases between the two germline ends. Germline CDR1 and CDR2: SEHNR and FQNEAQ (reference sequence). CDR3 length: 14 amino acids. CDR3 sequence reads: CASSSTGAMVGYTF. CDR3 sequence (DNA): TGTGCCAGCAGCTCGACTGGGGCTATGGTAGGCTACACCTTC.

J is TRBJ2-5 and V is TRBV7-9; D is unresolved. The CDR3 covers 14 residues. Germline V gene data show CDR1 as SEHNR and CDR2 as FQNEAQ (reference sequence). Trimming removed 2 bases at V and 5 bases at J, with 12 bases between. The chain's CDR3 is CASSLNTPGETQYF. CDR3 DNA: TGTGCCAGCAGCTTAAACACCCCTGGGGAGACCCAGTACTTC.

The chain links TRBV7-9 to TRBJ2-1; D remains unclear. Germline values: CDR1 SEHNR, CDR2 FQNEAQ (reference sequence). V shed 5 bases and J shed 12 bases, with 17 bases lying between them. This CDR3 is 13 amino acids long. CDR3 amino acids: CASSHRQVKGQFF. CDR3 bases: TGTGCCAGCAGCCACAGACAAGTGAAGGGGCAGTTCTTC.

The rearrangement joins TRBV7-8 to TRBJ2-7; D is unresolved. The ends were cut back, 5 bases at V and 5 bases at J, with 16 bases in the middle. Germline CDR1 reads SGHVS; CDR2 reads FQNEAQ. The CDR3 has 14 residues. The CDR3 spells CASSELVAGNEQYF. The CDR3 coding sequence is TGTGCCAGCAGCGAACTGGTGGCTGGGAACGAGCAGTACTTC.